This T cell receptor (beta chain) was found in a study of blood T cell repertoires in COVID-19. Study information: From the United States, Italy and Spain came samples of acute and convalescent COVID-19. T cells, B-cell-depleted T cells, or PBMCs supplied cDNA or gDNA.

Assay: immunoSEQ multiplex PCR; the TCRdb copy retains only in-frame clones and omits some. The table lists 100,000 to 150,000 clones, around 85% of them singletons. The CDR3 totals 14 residues. The V gene's germline CDR1 is SGHAT and CDR2 FQNNGV. V lost 4 bases to trimming and J lost 1 base, with 10 bases between them. The specimen sequenced was peripheral blood. The clonotype was recovered from a woman older than 75 with acute or convalescent COVID-19. The V and J genes are TRBV11-2 and TRBJ2-5; maybe TRBD1 (6 bases). CDR3 sequence: CASSSWTAQETQYF. In DNA, the CDR3 is TGTGCCAGCAGCTCCTGGACAGCCCAAGAGACCCAGTACTTC.